Sequencing of this T cell receptor beta chain was carried out in a study of T cell changes during pregnancy in multiple sclerosis. The data were produced by immunoSEQ multiplex PCR, yet TCRdb's version contains in-frame clones alone and is incomplete. Among fewer than 55,000 clones listed, 80% to 95% were seen once. Germline lookup yields CDR1 SGHDT and CDR2 YYEEEE. The V and J ends lost 4 bases and 1 base respectively, with 14 bases between them. The CDR3 loop spans 15 amino acids. This specimen consisted of CD4+ T cells from peripheral blood mononuclear cells, obtained in the third trimester of pregnancy. The gene calls are TRBV5-6 and TRBJ1-1; D unclear. This receptor was obtained from a female donor with multiple sclerosis, enrolled in a pregnancy study. CDR3 DNA sequence: TGTGCCAGCAGCGAAAAGACAACATGGAACACTGAAGCTTTCTTT. Its protein product is CASSEKTTWNTEAFF.